This TCR beta chain comes out of a study of CXCR3-negative and CXCR3-positive naive CD8 T cells. Points from the study as a whole: Similar TRBV-TRBJ gene usage was seen in naive CXCR3-negative and CXCR3-positive cells, but not in memory cells. The study found more hydrophobic TRB CDR3s in CXCR3-positive naive cells than in CXCR3-negative naive cells. Memory CD8+ cells showed much lower diversity, while both naive subsets were comparably high.

Points on this clonotype: No antigen is known for it.

cDNA libraries for TRB were generated by 5' RACE incorporating UMI labels. TCRdb reanalyzed the 5' RACE reads, giving one entry per CDR3 protein sequence and no DNA. The sample's table shows around 50,000 distinct CDR3 sequences. Sorts performed in triplicate captured 300,000 or so cells each from every CD8+ T cell subset. Naive CD8+ T cells showed a CD45RO-CCR7+CD27+CD95- phenotype. The CDR3 is 12 amino acids. Germline values: CDR1 SQVTM, CDR2 ANQGSEA. The sequence derives from a human donor in good health. Some clones in this sample may be carry-over from other donors' samples. This rearrangement joins TRBV29-1 to TRBJ1-3. Sequences were obtained from naive CXCR3+ CD8+ T cells from blood. Subset meaning: CD45RO-CCR7+CD27+CD95- naive CD8+ T cells expressing CXCR3 (TNR3+). The CDR3 loop is CSARASGNTIYF.